This T cell receptor (beta chain) comes out of a study of control samples from healthy donors and cancer patients. The CDR3 is made up of 13 amino acids. Trimming removed 6 bases at V and 3 bases at J, with 12 bases between. Sequenced by immunoSEQ multiplex PCR; TCRdb stores in-frame clones only, minus some. The data show under 200,000 clones, approximately 90% seen once. This TCR came from a woman aged 25-40 years in good health. Sequenced: blood. The chain is built from TRBV12-3 or TRBV12-4 and TRBJ2-7; a possible D gene is TRBD1 (6 bases). The CDR3 nucleotides read TGTGCCAGCAGCTCGGACAGAGACTACGAGCAGTACTTC. Its protein product is CASSSDRDYEQYF.